Presented here are 9 T cell receptor beta chains from one specimen sequenced in a study of shared clonotypes between healthy human individuals. CD8 cells classed as naive were CD45RO-negative and positively selected for CCR7, excluding terminally differentiated effector memory CD45RA+ cells. Assay: immunoSEQ multiplex PCR; the TCRdb copy retains only in-frame clones and omits some. This table has approximately 810,000 clones, 80% to 95% appearing once. Material: naive CD8+ T cells sorted from blood. Receptor source: a man aged 25-45 years in good health.

This chain connects TRBV7-6 to TRBJ2-7; 15 positions agree with TRBD2. The germline CDR1 and CDR2 sequences are SGHVS and FNYEAQ. V trimming: 5 bases; J trimming: 6 bases; junction bases outside the gene matches: 17. The CDR3 length is 19 residues. CDR3 sequence reads: CASSHDRGGTSGRSLEQYF. The CDR3 region has the DNA TGTGCCAGCAGCCACGACAGGGGGGGGACTAGCGGGAGGTCTCTCGAGCAGTACTTC.

CDR3 in amino acids: CASSQEFGGDEPYSNQPQHF. The CDR3 DNA sequence: TGCGCCAGCAGCCAAGAGTTCGGGGGGGACGAACCATATAGCAATCAGCCCCAGCATTTT. V usage is TRBV4-1 and J usage is TRBJ1-5; D possibly corresponds to TRBD1 (5 bases). Germline V gives CDR1 MGHRA, CDR2 YSYEKL. V was cut by 0 bases and J by 0 bases, with 21 bases left in between. This CDR3 contains 20 residues.

A remark on this clone: The sample contains more than one DNA sequence encoding this CDR3. The chain employs TRBV7-9 and TRBJ2-7, with D perhaps TRBD1 or TRBD2 (5 bases each). Trimming shortened V by 1 base and J by 3 bases, and 10 bases separated the two germline ends. The CDR3 sequence is 14 residues long. The germline gives CDR1 SEHNR, CDR2 FQNEAQ (reference sequence). The CDR3 bases are TGTGCCAGCAGCTTAGGGGGGAGTTTCTACGAGCAGTACTTC. This gives the protein CASSLGGSFYEQYF. The whole variable domain, filled in from reference TRBV7-9 and TRBJ2-7, reads DTGVSQNPRHKITKRGQNVTFRCDPISEHNRLYWYRQTLGQGPEFLTYFQNEAQLEKSRLLSDRFSAERPKGSFSTLEIQRTEQGDSAMYLCASSLGGSFYEQYFGPGTRLTVT.

The chain carries TRBV27 and TRBJ1-3; tentatively, D is TRBD1 (6 bases). V was trimmed by 3 bases and J by 2 bases, leaving 8 bases between them. CDR1 MNHEY and CDR2 SMNVEV come from the germline V gene (reference sequence). This CDR3 is 14 amino acids long. The CDR3 is CASSFQGTGNTIYF. In DNA form, the CDR3 reads TGTGCCAGCAGTTTTCAGGGGACTGGAAACACCATATATTTT.

The rearrangement links TRBV19 to TRBJ1-1; a possible D gene is TRBD1 (5 bases). The CDR3 is 13 amino acids. Germline V CDR1 and CDR2: LNHDA, SQIVND (reference sequence). V was pared by 5 bases and J by 6 bases, with 13 bases between. CDR3 sequence: CASSSERGAEAFF. CDR3 DNA sequence: TGTGCCAGTAGTTCGGAGAGAGGGGCTGAAGCTTTCTTT.

The J gene is TRBJ1-2, the V gene TRBV27; 9 positions match TRBD1. CDR1 is MNHEY, CDR2 SMNVEV, per germline (reference sequence). This CDR3 comprises 15 residues. Germline trimming cut 6 bases from V and 7 bases from J; bases unmatched to any gene: 12. The CDR3 nucleotides read TGTGCCAGCAGCCCCCCGGGACAGGGTTTTCGTGGCTACACCTTC. It is translated as CASSPPGQGFRGYTF.

The J gene is TRBJ2-1, the V gene TRBV6-6; TRBD2 agrees at 11 bases. V lost 6 bases, J lost 2 bases, and 6 bases stayed unmatched. CDR1 and CDR2 from the germline V gene are MNHNY and SVGAGI (reference sequence). CDR3 length: 16 amino acids. The CDR3 nucleotides read TGTGCCAGCAGCCCATTTAGCGGGAGGGCCTACAATGAGCAGTTCTTC. Translated, it gives CASSPFSGRAYNEQFF.

The V call is TRBV10-1, the J call TRBJ2-5, with 10 bases identical to TRBD2. J gave up 4 bases and V 3 bases, and 11 bases lay outside the gene matches. Looked up from germline, CDR1 is WNHNN and CDR2 is SYGVQD (reference sequence). The CDR3 contains 17 residues. This CDR3 reads CASSERTSGGGRETQYF. For the CDR3, the DNA is TGCGCCAGCAGTGAACGGACTAGCGGAGGGGGTCGAGAGACCCAGTACTTC.

This sequence joins TRBV14 and TRBJ2-7; weak D call: TRBD2 (6 bases). The V gene's germline CDR1 is SGHDN and CDR2 FVKESK. This CDR3 has 13 residues. V shed 4 bases and J shed 5 bases, with 12 bases lying between them. CDR3 region: CASSLGGDHEQYF. CDR3 coding DNA: TGTGCCAGCAGCCTGGGAGGAGACCACGAGCAGTACTTC.